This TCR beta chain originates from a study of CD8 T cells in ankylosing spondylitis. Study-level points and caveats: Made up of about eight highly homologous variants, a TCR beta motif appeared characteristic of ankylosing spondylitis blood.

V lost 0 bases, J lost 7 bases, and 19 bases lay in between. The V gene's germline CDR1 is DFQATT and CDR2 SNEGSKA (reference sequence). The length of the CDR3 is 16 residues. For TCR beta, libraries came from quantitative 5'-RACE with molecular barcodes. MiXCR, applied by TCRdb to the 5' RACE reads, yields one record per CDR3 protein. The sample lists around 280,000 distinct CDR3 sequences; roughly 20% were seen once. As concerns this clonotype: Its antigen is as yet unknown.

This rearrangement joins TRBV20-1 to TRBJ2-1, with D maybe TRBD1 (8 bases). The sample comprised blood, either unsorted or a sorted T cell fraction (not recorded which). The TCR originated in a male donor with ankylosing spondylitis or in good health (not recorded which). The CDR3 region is CSARDIRTGRDNEQFF. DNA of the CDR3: TGCAGTGCTAGAGATATTAGGACAGGGAGGGATAATGAGCAGTTCTTC.